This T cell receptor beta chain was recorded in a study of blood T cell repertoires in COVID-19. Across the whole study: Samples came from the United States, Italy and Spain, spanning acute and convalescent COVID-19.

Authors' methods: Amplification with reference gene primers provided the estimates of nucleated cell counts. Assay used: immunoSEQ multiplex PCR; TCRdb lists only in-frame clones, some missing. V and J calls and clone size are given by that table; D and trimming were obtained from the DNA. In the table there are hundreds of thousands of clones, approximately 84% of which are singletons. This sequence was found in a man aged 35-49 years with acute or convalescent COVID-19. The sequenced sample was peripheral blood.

CDR3 DNA sequence: TGTGCCAGCAGCCAGGCCGGGGGAGGAACGAGCTCCTACAATGAGCAGTTCTTC. Translation: CASSQAGGGTSSYNEQFF. The chain joins TRBV7-3 to TRBJ2-1, with D perhaps matching TRBD2 (6 bases). V was cut by 5 bases and J by 0 bases, with 20 bases left in between. Per germline, CDR1 SGHTA and CDR2 FQGTGA. The CDR3 covers 18 residues.